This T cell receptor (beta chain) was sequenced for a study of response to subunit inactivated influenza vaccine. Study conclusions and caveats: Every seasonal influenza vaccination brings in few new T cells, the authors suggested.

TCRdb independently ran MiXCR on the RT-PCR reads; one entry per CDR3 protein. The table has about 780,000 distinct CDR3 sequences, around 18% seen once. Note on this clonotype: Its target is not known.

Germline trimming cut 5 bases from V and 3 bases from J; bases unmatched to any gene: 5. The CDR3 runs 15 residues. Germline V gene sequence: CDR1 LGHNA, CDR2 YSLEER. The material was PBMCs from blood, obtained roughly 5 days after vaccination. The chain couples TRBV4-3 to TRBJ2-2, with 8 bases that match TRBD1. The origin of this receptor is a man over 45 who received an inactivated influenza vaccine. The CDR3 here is CASSIQTGDTGELFF. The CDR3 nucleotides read TGCGCCAGCAGCATACAGACAGGGGACACCGGGGAGCTGTTTTTT.